A single sample is the source of the 24 T cell receptor beta chains below, sequenced in a study of tumor T cells in aggressive B-cell lymphoma. Data came from immunoSEQ multiplex PCR; TCRdb stores just in-frame clones and leaves some out. The sample records 300 to 350 clones, over 95% being singletons. The sample was tumor tissue. All receptors derive from an adult with diffuse large B cell lymphoma.

This clone came up a few times. V and J are TRBV25-1 and TRBJ1-1, with 9 bases lining up with TRBD1. The CDR3 covers 14 residues. Germline V gene sequence: CDR1 MGHDK, CDR2 SYGVNS. The junction had 5 bases not matched to a gene; V was cut back by 4 bases and J by 5 bases. This CDR3 is CASSAGTGRTEAFF. The CDR3 DNA reads TGTGCCAGCAGTGCCGGGACAGGGAGGACTGAAGCTTTCTTT.

The genes are TRBV5-1 and TRBJ1-4; 9 nucleotides line up with TRBD1. Germline lookup yields CDR1 SGHRS and CDR2 YFSETQ. The trim removed 3 bases at V and 6 bases at J, leaving 6 bases unmatched. This CDR3 has 15 amino acids. This CDR3 is CASSSPGTGHEKLFF. The CDR3 nucleotides read TGCGCCAGCAGCTCACCAGGGACAGGGCATGAAAAACTGTTTTTT. Looking up the rest from reference TRBV5-1 and TRBJ1-4 gives the full variable domain: KAGVTQTPRYLIKTRGQQVTLSCSPISGHRSVSWYQQTPGQGLQFLFEYFSETQRNKGNFPGRFSGRQFSNSRSEMNVSTLELGDSALYLCASSSPGTGHEKLFFGSGTQLSVL.

This clone was counted a few times. The rearrangement joins TRBV7-6 to TRBJ2-7; 8 nucleotides agree with TRBD2. The J segment lost 4 bases and the V segment lost 3 bases, leaving 8 bases of the junction unmatched. The CDR3 runs 15 residues. Germline V CDR1 and CDR2: SGHVS, FNYEAQ. The CDR3 sequence is CASSFDAGGRYEQYF. The CDR3 DNA reads TGTGCCAGCAGCTTTGACGCGGGAGGAAGGTACGAGCAGTACTTC.

The CDR3 DNA sequence: TGTGCCAGCAGCGTCACAGGGGATGGTGAAAAACTGTTTTTT. Translated: CASSVTGDGEKLFF. The chain combines TRBV9 with TRBJ1-4; TRBD1 matches at 7 bases. Per germline, CDR1 SGDLS and CDR2 YYNGEE. CDR3 size: 14 residues. The junction had 5 bases not matched to a gene; V was cut back by 2 bases and J by 7 bases.

The chain joins TRBV7-8 to TRBJ2-7; tentatively, D is TRBD1 (6 bases). Germline loops: CDR1 SGHVS, CDR2 FQNEAQ. V was shortened by 5 bases and J by 3 bases, with 17 bases between the two germline ends. The CDR3 consists of 15 residues. The DNA for the CDR3 is TGTGCCAGCAGCCTCGACAGGTCCCCTCACTACGAGCAGTACTTC. It translates to CASSLDRSPHYEQYF.

In its sample, this clone was seen once. The chain carries TRBV5-5 and TRBJ1-3, with a possible D match to TRBD1 (5 bases). CDR1 is SGHKS, CDR2 YYEKEE, per germline (reference sequence). CDR3 size: 15 residues. The V and J ends lost 1 base and 3 bases respectively, with 11 bases between them. This CDR3 reads CASSLSSRDGNTIYF. CDR3 in DNA: TGTGCCAGCAGCTTGTCGTCCAGGGATGGAAACACCATATATTTT. The complete variable domain, with remaining parts taken from reference TRBV5-5 and TRBJ1-3, reads DAGVTQSPTHLIKTRGQQVTLRCSPISGHKSVSWYQQVLGQGPQFIFQYYEKEERGRGNFPDRFSARQFPNYSSELNVNALLLGDSALYLCASSLSSRDGNTIYFGEGSWLTVV.

The chain employs TRBV14 and TRBJ2-2, with a weak D call TRBD2 (7 bases). Germline V CDR1 and CDR2: SGHDN, FVKESK. This CDR3 has 16 residues. Trimming removed 4 bases at V and 0 bases at J, with 12 bases between. CDR3 in DNA: TGTGCCAGCAGCCCGAACGGGGGGCCGAACACCGGGGAGCTGTTTTTT. Translation: CASSPNGGPNTGELFF.

This clone occurred once. The rearrangement links TRBV6-6 to TRBJ1-1; 7 nucleotides line up with TRBD1. Germline V CDR1 and CDR2: MNHNY, SVGAGI (reference sequence). Trimming cost V 2 bases and J 6 bases; bases outside gene matches: 9. This CDR3 region has 15 residues. CDR3 sequence: CASSYPRTGFPEAFF. The DNA for the CDR3 is TGTGCCAGCAGTTACCCCCGGACAGGTTTCCCTGAAGCTTTCTTT.

This chain joins TRBV27 and TRBJ1-4, with 8 bases that match TRBD1. V lost 6 bases to trimming and J lost 4 bases; unmatched junction nucleotides: 10. This CDR3 spans 16 amino acids. The V gene's germline CDR1 is MNHEY and CDR2 SMNVEV (reference sequence). CDR3 sequence: CASRRVFTGGNEKLFF. Here the CDR3 DNA reads TGTGCCAGCAGGAGGGTGTTCACAGGGGGTAATGAAAAACTGTTTTTT.

V and J are TRBV4-1 and TRBJ1-1; D might be TRBD1 (5 bases). The CDR3 is made up of 15 amino acids. The V gene lost 4 bases and the J gene lost 1 base, with 13 bases spanning the gap. The germline V gene encodes CDR1 MGHRA and CDR2 YSYEKL. The CDR3 region is CASSLSVGGNTEAFF. The CDR3 region has the DNA TGCGCCAGCAGCCTCTCCGTCGGGGGGAACACTGAAGCTTTCTTT.

This sequence joins TRBV5-1 and TRBJ1-1; no reliable D call. CDR3 length: 14 amino acids. Deletions cut 3 bases from V and 5 bases from J, with 14 bases between. In germline, CDR1 is SGHRS, CDR2 YFSETQ. CDR3 DNA sequence: TGCGCCAGCAGCTCGTCCTCGTTGCGGACTGAAGCTTTCTTT. Translating gives CASSSSSLRTEAFF.

The CDR3 spells CASSPPAGSYGYTF. The CDR3 nucleotides are TGTGCCAGCTCACCCCCGGCGGGGAGCTATGGCTACACCTTC. The chain joins TRBV18 to TRBJ1-2; D gene ambiguous. Germline-derived CDR1 and CDR2 are KGHSH and LQKENI. Deletions cut 3 bases from V and 4 bases from J, with 12 bases between. The length of the CDR3 is 14 residues.

The rearrangement joins TRBV5-6 to TRBJ1-1; D ambiguous. The CDR3 is made up of 11 amino acids. Germline loops: CDR1 SGHDT, CDR2 YYEEEE. Trimming stripped 2 bases from V and 6 bases from J, with 5 bases between. The CDR3 bases are TGTGCCAGCAGCTTTCTCGCTGAAGCTTTCTTT. Translated, it gives CASSFLAEAFF.

The chain is built from TRBV11-2 and TRBJ1-1; D uncertain. V was trimmed by 3 bases and J by 1 base, leaving 6 bases between them. The CDR3 contains 13 residues. Germline CDR1 SGHAT, CDR2 FQNNGV. CDR3 amino acids: CASSLGRNTEAFF. DNA of the CDR3: TGTGCCAGCAGCTTGGGCAGGAACACTGAAGCTTTCTTT.

The chain has TRBV5-1 and TRBJ2-1, with 10 nucleotides matching TRBD2. CDR1 and CDR2 from the germline V gene are SGHRS and YFSETQ. J lost 6 bases, V lost 3 bases, and 6 bases had no gene match. The CDR3 runs 15 residues. The CDR3 region has the DNA TGCGCCAGCAGCTCCGGGACTAGCGTGGTCAATGAGCAGTTCTTC. Protein product: CASSSGTSVVNEQFF.

This clone occurred once. The J gene is TRBJ2-7, the V gene TRBV4-2, with 7 positions matching TRBD2. Per the germline V gene, CDR1 is LGHNA and CDR2 is YNFKEQ. This CDR3 has 15 amino acids. The ends lost 1 base at V and 2 bases at J; junction bases unmatched: 5. The CDR3 DNA reads as TGTGCCAGCAGCCAAGGGCCTAGCGGCACCTACGAGCAGTACTTC. As protein: CASSQGPSGTYEQYF.

The V gene is TRBV18, the J gene TRBJ2-5; TRBD1 matches 7 bases. The trim removed 4 bases at V and 5 bases at J, leaving 7 bases unmatched. CDR1 is KGHSH, CDR2 LQKENI, per germline. The CDR3 totals 14 residues. In DNA, the CDR3 is TGTGCCAGCTCACTACACAGGGGAGACGAGACCCAGTACTTC. Protein: CASSLHRGDETQYF.

To note about this clone: The junction does not match germline at one end; this may be a read error. The chain combines TRBV27 with TRBJ2-7; 7 nucleotides align to TRBD1. Germline assignment: CDR1 MNHEY and CDR2 SMNVEV (reference sequence). The CDR3 contains 15 residues. Written as DNA, the CDR3 is TGTACCAGCAGTTTATCCGGGACAGTCTCCTACGAGCAGTACTTC. It specifies CTSSLSGTVSYEQYF.

The chain combines TRBV5-4 with TRBJ1-4, with 7 bases that match TRBD1. Trimming took 0 bases from V and 7 from J; bases not matched to a gene: 6. The germline gives CDR1 SGHNT, CDR2 YYREEE (reference sequence). The CDR3 is 15 residues long. The CDR3 DNA sequence: TGTGCCAGCAGCTTGGCTCAGGGGGAGAGTGAAAAACTGTTTTTT. It codes for CASSLAQGESEKLFF.

The chain couples TRBV19 to TRBJ2-7; D not certain. V was clipped by 3 bases and J by 4 bases, with 13 bases between them. The germline CDR1 and CDR2 sequences are LNHDA and SQIVND (reference sequence). This CDR3 has 14 amino acids. CDR3 protein: CASSMPHGFYEQYF. The CDR3 DNA reads TGTGCCAGTAGTATGCCCCACGGGTTTTACGAGCAGTACTTC.

The V and J genes are TRBV7-9 and TRBJ2-1; 10 bases fit TRBD2. CDR3 length: 15 residues. V lost 7 bases to trimming and J lost 7 bases; unmatched junction nucleotides: 10. Germline CDR1 reads SEHNR; CDR2 reads FQNEAQ (reference sequence). The CDR3 coding sequence is TGTGCCAGCATCCTAGCTAGCGGGGGAAGTAATGAGCAGTTCTTC. Translation: CASILASGGSNEQFF.

The chain is built from TRBV5-8 and TRBJ1-2; D unresolved. CDR3 length: 16 residues. The germline V gene encodes CDR1 SGHTS and CDR2 YDEGEE. V dropped 7 bases and J dropped 4 bases, with 23 bases sitting between them. The CDR3 DNA reads TGTGCCAGCCTAGAGCGTCACCCACGAAAGGCCTATGGCTACACCTTC. Translation: CASLERHPRKAYGYTF.

This chain links TRBV23-1 with TRBJ2-6; possibly TRBD2 for D (6 bases). TRBV23-1 is marked as an open reading frame, function uncertain. The CDR3 runs to 16 residues. Deletions cut 0 bases from V and 0 bases from J, with 6 bases between. The CDR3 sequence is CASSQSGGSGANVLTF. CDR3 coding DNA: TGCGCCAGCAGTCAATCGGGAGGCTCTGGGGCCAACGTCCTGACTTTC.

V and J are TRBV9 and TRBJ1-2, with D possibly TRBD1 on 6 matching bases. Germline-derived CDR1 and CDR2 are SGDLS and YYNGEE. V was pared by 1 base and J by 2 bases, with 12 bases between. The CDR3 has 15 amino acids. CDR3 DNA sequence: TGTGCCAGCAGCGTATGGGACACCAAAAACTATGGCTACACCTTC. Translating it yields CASSVWDTKNYGYTF.